The 6 T cell receptor beta chains reported below all come from one sample, sequenced in a study of shared clonotypes between healthy human individuals. Profiling relied on immunoSEQ multiplex PCR, and the TCRdb table lists in-frame clones only, not all of them. The sample contains about 680,000 clones, 60% to 75% of which appear only once. Sequenced: memory CD4+ T cells sorted from blood. Subset reported: CD45RA-negative fraction. The receptors here all came from a woman between 25 and 40 years old in good health.

The rearrangement uses TRBV5-4 and TRBJ2-7, with 7 bases lining up with TRBD1. With V trimmed by 4 bases and J by 3 bases, 7 bases remained unmatched. Per germline, CDR1 SGHNT and CDR2 YYREEE (reference sequence). CDR3 length: 14 amino acids. Written as DNA, the CDR3 is TGTGCCAGCAGCAACCGGGACAGTAACTACGAGCAGTACTTC. It yields the protein CASSNRDSNYEQYF.

This clone was observed once. The chain recombines TRBV11-2 with TRBJ1-5; no clear D. Trimming left V 5 bases short and J 5 bases short, with 10 bases between. This CDR3 contains 13 residues. Germline V lookup: CDR1 SGHAT, CDR2 FQNNGV. As DNA, the CDR3 is TGTGCCAGCAGCCCCGAAGCAGATCAGCCCCAGCATTTT. Its translation: CASSPEADQPQHF.

V gene TRBV19 combines with J gene TRBJ2-4; TRBD1 is a possible D gene (5 bases). CDR1 is LNHDA, CDR2 SQIVND, per germline (reference sequence). CDR3 length: 16 residues. Trimming cost V 1 base and J 0 bases, with 10 bases left between them. In DNA, the CDR3 is TGTGCCAGTAGTATAGCCAGGGTACTAGCCAAAAACATTCAGTACTTC. Its protein product is CASSIARVLAKNIQYF.

CDR3 amino acids: CASSGLAAEEVDTQYF. CDR3 DNA sequence: TGTGCCAGTAGTGGCTTAGCAGCAGAGGAGGTAGATACGCAGTATTTT. This sequence joins TRBV19 and TRBJ2-3, with a weak D call TRBD2 (5 bases). The CDR3 sequence is 16 residues long. V was pared by 5 bases and J by 5 bases, with 20 bases between. CDR1 is LNHDA, CDR2 SQIVND, per germline (reference sequence).

The V and J genes are TRBV9 and TRBJ2-7; 13 bases align to TRBD2. The junction had 16 bases not matched to a gene; V was cut back by 4 bases and J by 3 bases. CDR1 SGDLS and CDR2 YYNGEE come from the germline V gene. This CDR3 has 19 amino acids. CDR3 region: CASSKTGTSGTGVVYEQYF. The CDR3 nucleotides read TGTGCCAGCAGCAAAACCGGGACTAGCGGGACTGGGGTGGTCTACGAGCAGTACTTC.

The chain links TRBV29-1 to TRBJ2-5, with D possibly being TRBD1 or TRBD2 (5 bases each). CDR1 and CDR2 from the germline V gene are SQVTM and ANQGSEA. The germline V and J ends were trimmed by 2 bases and 2 bases, with 12 bases remaining between them. The CDR3 loop spans 14 amino acids. Written as DNA, the CDR3 is TGCAGCGTTGAAAGGGCAGGGAGACAAGAGACCCAGTACTTC. It encodes CSVERAGRQETQYF.